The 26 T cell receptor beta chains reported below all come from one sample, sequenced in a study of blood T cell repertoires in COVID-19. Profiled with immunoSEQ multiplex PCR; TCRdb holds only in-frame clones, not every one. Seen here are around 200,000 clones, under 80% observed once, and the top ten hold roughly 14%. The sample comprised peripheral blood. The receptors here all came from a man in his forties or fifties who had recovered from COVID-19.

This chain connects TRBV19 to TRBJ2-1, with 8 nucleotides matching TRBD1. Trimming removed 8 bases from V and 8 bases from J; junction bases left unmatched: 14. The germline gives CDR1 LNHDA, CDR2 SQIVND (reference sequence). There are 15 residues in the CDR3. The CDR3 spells CASCPRDRPPHEQFF. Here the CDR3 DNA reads TGTGCCAGTTGCCCCCGGGACAGGCCCCCCCATGAGCAGTTCTTC. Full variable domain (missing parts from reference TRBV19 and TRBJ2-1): DGGITQSPKYLFRKEGQNVTLSCEQNLNHDAMYWYRQDPGQGLRLIYYSQIVNDFQKGDIAEGYSVSREKKESFPLTVTSAQKNPTAFYLCASCPRDRPPHEQFFGPGTRLTVL.

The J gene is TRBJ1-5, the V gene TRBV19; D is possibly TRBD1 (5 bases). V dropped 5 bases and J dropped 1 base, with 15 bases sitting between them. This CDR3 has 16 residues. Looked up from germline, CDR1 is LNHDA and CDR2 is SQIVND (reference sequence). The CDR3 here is CASSLRNQGSNQPQHF. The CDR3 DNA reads TGTGCCAGTAGTTTACGAAATCAGGGAAGCAATCAGCCCCAGCATTTT.

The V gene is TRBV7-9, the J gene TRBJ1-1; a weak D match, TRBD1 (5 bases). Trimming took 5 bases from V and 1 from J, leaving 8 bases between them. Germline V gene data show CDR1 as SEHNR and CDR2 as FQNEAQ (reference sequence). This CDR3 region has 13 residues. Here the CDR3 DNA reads TGTGCCAGCAGCGTGACAGCGAACACTGAAGCTTTCTTT. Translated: CASSVTANTEAFF.

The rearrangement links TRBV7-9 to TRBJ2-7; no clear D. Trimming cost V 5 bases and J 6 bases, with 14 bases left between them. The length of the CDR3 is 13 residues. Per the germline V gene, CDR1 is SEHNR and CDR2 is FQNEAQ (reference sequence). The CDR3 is CASSPVASREQYF. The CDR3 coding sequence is TGTGCCAGCAGCCCAGTAGCTTCGCGCGAGCAGTACTTC.

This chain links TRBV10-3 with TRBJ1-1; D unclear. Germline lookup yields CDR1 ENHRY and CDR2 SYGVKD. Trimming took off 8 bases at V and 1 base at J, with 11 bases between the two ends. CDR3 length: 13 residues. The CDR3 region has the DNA TGTGCCATCGCCGACGGAGAGAACACTGAAGCTTTCTTT. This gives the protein CAIADGENTEAFF.

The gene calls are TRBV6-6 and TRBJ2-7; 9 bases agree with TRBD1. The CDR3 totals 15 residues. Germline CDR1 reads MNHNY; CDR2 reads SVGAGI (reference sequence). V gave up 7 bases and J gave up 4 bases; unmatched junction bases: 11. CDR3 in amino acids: CASTQTGTGRYEQYF. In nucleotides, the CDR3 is TGTGCCAGCACTCAAACCGGGACAGGGAGGTACGAGCAGTACTTC.

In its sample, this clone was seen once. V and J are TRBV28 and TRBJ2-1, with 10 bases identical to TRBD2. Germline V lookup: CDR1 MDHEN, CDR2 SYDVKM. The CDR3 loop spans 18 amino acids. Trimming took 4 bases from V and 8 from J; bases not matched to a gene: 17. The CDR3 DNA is TGTGCCAGCAGTTCAATAATCCTACTAGCGGGGTATTGGGATGAGCAGTTCTTC. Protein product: CASSSIILLAGYWDEQFF.

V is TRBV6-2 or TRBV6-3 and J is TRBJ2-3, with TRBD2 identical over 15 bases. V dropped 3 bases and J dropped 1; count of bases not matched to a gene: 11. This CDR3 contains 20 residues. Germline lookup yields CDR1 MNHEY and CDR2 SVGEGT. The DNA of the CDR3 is TGTGCCAGCAGTTATTACGCCGGGACTAGCGGGAGGATCGGCACAGATACGCAGTATTTT. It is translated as CASSYYAGTSGRIGTDTQYF.

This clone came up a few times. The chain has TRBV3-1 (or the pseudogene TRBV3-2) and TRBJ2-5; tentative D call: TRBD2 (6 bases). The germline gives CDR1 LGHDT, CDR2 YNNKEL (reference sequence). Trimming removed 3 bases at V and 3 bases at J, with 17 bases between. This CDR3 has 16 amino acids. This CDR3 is CASSHPIGQREETQYF. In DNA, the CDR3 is TGTGCCAGCAGCCATCCAATAGGCCAGCGGGAAGAGACCCAGTACTTC.

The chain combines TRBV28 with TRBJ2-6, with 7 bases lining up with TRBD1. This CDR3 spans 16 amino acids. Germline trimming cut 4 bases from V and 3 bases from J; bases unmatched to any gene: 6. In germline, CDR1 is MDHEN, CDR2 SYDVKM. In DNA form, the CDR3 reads TGTGCCAGCAGTTCCCCTACAGGGGTTGGGGCCAACGTCCTGACTTTC. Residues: CASSSPTGVGANVLTF. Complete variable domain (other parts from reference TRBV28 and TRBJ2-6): DVKVTQSSRYLVKRTGEKVFLECVQDMDHENMFWYRQDPGLGLRLIYFSYDVKMKEKGDIPEGYSVSREKKERFSLILESASTNQTSMYLCASSSPTGVGANVLTFGAGSRLTVL.

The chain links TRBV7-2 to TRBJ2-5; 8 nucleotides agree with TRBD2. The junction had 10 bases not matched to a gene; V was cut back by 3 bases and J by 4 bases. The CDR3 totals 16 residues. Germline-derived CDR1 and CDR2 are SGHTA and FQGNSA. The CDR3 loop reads CASSFTAGVYGETQYF. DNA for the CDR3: TGTGCCAGCAGCTTCACAGCGGGAGTATACGGAGAGACCCAGTACTTC.

The CDR3 sequence: CACGIAYEQYF. The DNA for the CDR3 is TGTGCCTGCGGAATCGCCTACGAGCAGTACTTC. The chain is built from TRBV30 and TRBJ2-7; D is unresolved. V gave up 6 bases and J gave up 2 bases, with 8 bases separating them. The CDR3 is 11 amino acids. Germline lookup yields CDR1 GTSNPN and CDR2 SVGIG (reference sequence).

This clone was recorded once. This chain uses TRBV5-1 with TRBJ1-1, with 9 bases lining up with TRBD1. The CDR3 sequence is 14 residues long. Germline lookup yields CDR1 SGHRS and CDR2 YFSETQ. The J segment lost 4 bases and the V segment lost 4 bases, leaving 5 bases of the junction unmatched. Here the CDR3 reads CASSPTGGRTEAFF. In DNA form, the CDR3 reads TGCGCCAGCAGCCCTACAGGGGGCCGCACTGAAGCTTTCTTT.

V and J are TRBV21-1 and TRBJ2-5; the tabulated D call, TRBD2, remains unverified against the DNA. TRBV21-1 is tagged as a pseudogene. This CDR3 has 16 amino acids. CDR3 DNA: TGTGCCAGCAGCAAGGCCGGGGGGGGTAATCAAGAGACCCAGTACTTC. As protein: CASSKAGGGNQETQYF.

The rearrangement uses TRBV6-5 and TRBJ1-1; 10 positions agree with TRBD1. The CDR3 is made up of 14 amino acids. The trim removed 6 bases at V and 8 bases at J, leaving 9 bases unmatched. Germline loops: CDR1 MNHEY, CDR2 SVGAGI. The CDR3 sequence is CASRRQGAREEAFF. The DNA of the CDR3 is TGTGCCAGCAGAAGACAGGGGGCTCGGGAAGAAGCTTTCTTT.

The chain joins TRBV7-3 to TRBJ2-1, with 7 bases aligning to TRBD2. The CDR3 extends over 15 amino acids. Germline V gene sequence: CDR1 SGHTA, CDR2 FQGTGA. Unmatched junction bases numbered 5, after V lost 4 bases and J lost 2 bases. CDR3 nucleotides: TGTGCCAGCAGCTCGCTGGCGGGGGCCTACAATGAGCAGTTCTTC. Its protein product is CASSSLAGAYNEQFF.

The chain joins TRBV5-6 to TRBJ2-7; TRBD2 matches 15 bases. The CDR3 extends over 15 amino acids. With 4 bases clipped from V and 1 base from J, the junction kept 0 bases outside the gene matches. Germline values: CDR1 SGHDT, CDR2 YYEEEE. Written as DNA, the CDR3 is TGTGCCAGCAGCGGGACTAGCGGGAGGTCCTACGAGCAGTACTTC. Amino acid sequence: CASSGTSGRSYEQYF. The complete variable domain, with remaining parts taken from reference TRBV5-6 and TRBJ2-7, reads DAGVTQSPTHLIKTRGQQVTLRCSPKSGHDTVSWYQQALGQGPQFIFQYYEEEERQRGNFPDRFSGHQFPNYSSELNVNALLLGDSALYLCASSGTSGRSYEQYFGPGTRLTVT.

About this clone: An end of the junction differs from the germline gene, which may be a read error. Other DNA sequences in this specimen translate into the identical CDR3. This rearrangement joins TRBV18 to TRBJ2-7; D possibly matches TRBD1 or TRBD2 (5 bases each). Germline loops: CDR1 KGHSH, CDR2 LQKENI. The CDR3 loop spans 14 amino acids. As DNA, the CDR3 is TGTGCCAGCTCGCCACGGGGCCACTCCTACGAGCAGTACTTC. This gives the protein CASSPRGHSYEQYF. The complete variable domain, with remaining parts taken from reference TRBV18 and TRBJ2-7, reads NAGVMQNPRHLVRRRGQEARLRCSPMKGHSHVYWYRQLPEEGLKFMVYLQKENIIDESGMPKERFSAEFPKEGPSILRIQQVVRGDSAAYFCASSPRGHSYEQYFGPGTRLTVT.

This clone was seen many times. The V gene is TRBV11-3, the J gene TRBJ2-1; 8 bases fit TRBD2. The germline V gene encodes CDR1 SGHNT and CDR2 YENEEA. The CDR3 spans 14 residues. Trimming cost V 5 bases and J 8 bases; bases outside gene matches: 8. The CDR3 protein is CASSPGTSFDEQFF. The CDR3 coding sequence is TGTGCCAGCAGCCCAGGGACTAGTTTCGATGAGCAGTTCTTC.

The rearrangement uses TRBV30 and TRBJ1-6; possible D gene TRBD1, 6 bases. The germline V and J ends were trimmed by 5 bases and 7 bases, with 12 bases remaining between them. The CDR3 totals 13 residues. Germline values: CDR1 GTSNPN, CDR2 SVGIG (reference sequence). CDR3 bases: TGTGCCTGGGCCATGACAGGCAATTCACCCCTCCACTTT. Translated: CAWAMTGNSPLHF.

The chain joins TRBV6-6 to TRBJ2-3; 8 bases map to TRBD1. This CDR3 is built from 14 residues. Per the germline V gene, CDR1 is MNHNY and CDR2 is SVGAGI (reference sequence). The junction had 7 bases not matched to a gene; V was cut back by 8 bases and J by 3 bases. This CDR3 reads CASGEDRATDTQYF. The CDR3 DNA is TGTGCCAGCGGGGAGGACAGGGCGACAGATACGCAGTATTTT.

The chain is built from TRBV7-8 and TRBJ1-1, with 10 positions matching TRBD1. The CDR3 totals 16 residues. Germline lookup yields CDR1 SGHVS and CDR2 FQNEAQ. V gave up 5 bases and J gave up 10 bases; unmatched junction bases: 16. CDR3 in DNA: TGTGCCAGCAGCCCTAGACAGGGGGCGGATAGGGTGGGAGCTTTCTTT. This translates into CASSPRQGADRVGAFF.

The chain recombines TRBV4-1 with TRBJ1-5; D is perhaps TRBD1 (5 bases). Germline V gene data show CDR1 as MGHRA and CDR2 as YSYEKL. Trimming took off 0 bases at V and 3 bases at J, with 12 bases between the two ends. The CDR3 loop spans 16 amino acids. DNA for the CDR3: TGCGCCAGCAGCCAAGAGGGGGGGGTACTCAATCAGCCCCAGCATTTT. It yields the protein CASSQEGGVLNQPQHF.

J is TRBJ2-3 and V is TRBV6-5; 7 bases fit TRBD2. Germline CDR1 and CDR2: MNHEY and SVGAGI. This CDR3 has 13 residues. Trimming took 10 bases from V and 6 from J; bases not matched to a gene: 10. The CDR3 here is CATNAGVGDTQYF. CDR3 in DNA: TGTGCCACGAACGCGGGAGTCGGGGATACGCAGTATTTT.

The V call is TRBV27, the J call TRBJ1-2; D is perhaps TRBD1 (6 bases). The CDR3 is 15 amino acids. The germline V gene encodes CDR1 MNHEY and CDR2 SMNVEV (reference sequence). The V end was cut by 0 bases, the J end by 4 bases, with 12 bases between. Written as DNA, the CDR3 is TGTGCCAGCAGTTTATCAGGGGGAAGTGGCTATGGCTACACCTTC. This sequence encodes CASSLSGGSGYGYTF.

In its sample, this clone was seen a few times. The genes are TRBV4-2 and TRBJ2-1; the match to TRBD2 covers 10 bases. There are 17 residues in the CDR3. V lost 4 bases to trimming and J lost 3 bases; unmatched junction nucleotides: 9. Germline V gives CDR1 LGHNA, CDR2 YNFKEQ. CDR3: CASSLRYEREGYNEQFF. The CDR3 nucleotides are TGTGCCAGCAGCCTACGCTACGAGCGGGAGGGCTACAATGAGCAGTTCTTC.